This T cell receptor beta chain was obtained from a study of cytomegalovirus exposure and HLA in healthy donors. In regard to this clone: The antigen is not known.

The CDR3 has 12 amino acids. Germline CDR1 and CDR2: SNHLY and FYNNEI. Trimming left V 6 bases short and J 7 bases short, with 10 bases between. The primer mix had 60 Vbeta and 13 Jbeta primers. Only in-frame clones appear in the TCRdb table, and some are missing; sequencing was by immunoSEQ multiplex PCR. The table has under 140,000 clones, less than 85% seen once. Whole-study findings and limits: Most of the TCR beta V segments (in an earlier analysis) were productive either about 90% or about 30% of the time. Reportedly, diagnosis of cytomegalovirus status by the classifier showed high specificity and sensitivity. Presence/absence analyses assumed roughly uniform sequencing depth across donors, which may not hold.

The rearrangement uses TRBV2 and TRBJ2-1; perhaps TRBD2 as D (5 bases). The TCR was taken from a young man in good health and CMV-seropositive. The sample was PBMCs. This CDR3 is CASSELENEQFF. The CDR3 coding sequence is TGTGCCAGCAGCGAACTAGAGAATGAGCAGTTCTTC.